These 2 T cell receptor beta chains were all obtained from the same sample, sequenced in a study of blood T cell repertoires in COVID-19. TCRdb's copy holds only in-frame clones and misses some; the assay was immunoSEQ multiplex PCR. The sample has around 250,000 clones; approximately 82% are singletons. The specimen was peripheral blood. The receptors derive from a man younger than 40 who had recovered from COVID-19.

This clone was found a few times. This chain links TRBV12-2 with TRBJ2-1; TRBD2, the table's D call, was not compared with the DNA. TRBV12-2 is a known pseudogene. This CDR3 spans 18 amino acids. The chain's CDR3 is CASRLEAASGGQAGEQFF. CDR3 DNA sequence: TGTGCAAGTCGCTTAGAAGCGGCTAGCGGGGGGCAGGCGGGTGAGCAGTTCTTC.

This chain links TRBV5-1 with TRBJ2-5; TRBD1 agrees at 8 bases. Germline CDR1 is SGHRS and CDR2 is YFSETQ. The V and J ends lost 7 bases and 5 bases, in that order; junction bases with no gene match: 10. This CDR3 has 14 residues. CDR3 sequence (DNA): TGCGCCAGCCGCCCAGGACAGGGCGCGGAGACCCAGTACTTC. This translates into CASRPGQGAETQYF.